Reported below is one T cell receptor beta chain. The sample comes from a study of blood T cell repertoires in COVID-19. Study as a whole: Samples came from the United States, Italy and Spain, spanning acute and convalescent COVID-19. The analysed material was cDNA or gDNA that came from T cells, B-cell-depleted T cells, or PBMCs.

The assay was immunoSEQ multiplex PCR, and TCRdb's table has in-frame clones only and misses some. The table records around 220,000 clones, roughly 87% of them present only once. CDR1 is WNHNN and CDR2 is SYGVQD in the germline V gene (reference sequence). V lost 3 bases, J lost 3 bases, and 12 bases lay in between. CDR3 length: 14 residues. Sample: PBMCs or T cells enriched from blood (not recorded which). The source of this sequence is a woman aged 30 to 39 with acute COVID-19. The chain couples TRBV10-1 to TRBJ2-7, with a weak D call TRBD1 (5 bases). The CDR3 nucleotides are TGCGCCAGCAGTGACTCCGACAGATACTACGAGCAGTACTTC. Amino acids: CASSDSDRYYEQYF.